The 2 T cell receptor beta chains below all came from one sample that was sequenced in a study of cytomegalovirus exposure and HLA in healthy donors. Amplification used 60 Vbeta primers and 13 Jbeta primers. TCRdb keeps only in-frame clones here, not all; method: immunoSEQ multiplex PCR. The sample consists of 150,000 to 200,000 clones, 81% of them appearing once. Sequenced sample: PBMCs. The receptors here all came from a young man in good health and CMV-seronegative.

This clone has a handful of counts. The CDR3 spells CASSKRAGQNYGYTF. In nucleotides, the CDR3 is TGCGCCAGCAGCAAAAGGGCGGGACAGAACTATGGCTACACCTTC. The chain combines TRBV4-3 with TRBJ1-2; 7 nucleotides align to TRBD1. Unmatched junction bases numbered 8, after V lost 5 bases and J lost 2 bases. In germline, CDR1 is LGHNA, CDR2 YSLEER. CDR3 length equals 15 residues.

This clone was observed once. The V call is TRBV15, the J call TRBJ1-6; no clear D. CDR1 and CDR2 from the germline V gene are LNHNV and YYDKDF (reference sequence). This CDR3 is built from 16 residues. V lost 0 bases, J lost 9 bases, and 15 bases lay in between. CDR3 coding DNA: TGTGCCACCAGCAGAGATCCAGGACTTGAGGGTTCACCCCTCCACTTT. Translation gives CATSRDPGLEGSPLHF.